The 26 T cell receptor beta chains in this list originate from one sample, sequenced in a study of T-cell memory formation after mild COVID-19. In TCRdb, the 5' RACE reads were re-called with MiXCR into one record per CDR3 protein. The sample has about 390,000 distinct CDR3 sequences; 15% to 20% are singletons. Sequencing input: PBMCs or a T cell subset sorted from them (not recorded which). All receptors derive from a man between 18 and 29 years old who had mild COVID-19 (a few samples of this study predate the infection). Cell type and time point are not known.

The chain has TRBV7-6 and TRBJ2-3, with TRBD2 matching 12 bases. This CDR3 contains 15 residues. The ends lost 5 bases at V and 6 bases at J; junction bases unmatched: 6. The germline V gene has CDR1 SGHVS and CDR2 FNYEAQ. CDR3 region: CASSGTSGPGDTQYF. The CDR3 DNA is TGTGCCAGCAGCGGGACTAGCGGGCCCGGGGATACGCAGTATTTT.

The genes are TRBV7-2 and TRBJ2-1; unclear D gene. The ends were cut back, 4 bases at V and 4 bases at J, with 14 bases in the middle. The V gene's germline CDR1 is SGHTA and CDR2 FQGNSA. This CDR3 has 15 amino acids. The CDR3 DNA sequence: TGTGCCAGCAGCTCGTATCGGGTTATATACAATGAGCAGTTCTTC. Its translation is CASSSYRVIYNEQFF.

The gene calls are TRBV7-9 and TRBJ2-7; TRBD2 aligns across 11 bases. The CDR3 contains 17 residues. The germline V gene encodes CDR1 SEHNR and CDR2 FQNEAQ (reference sequence). J lost 0 bases, V lost 0 bases, and 4 bases had no gene match. CDR3 region: CASSLATSGATSYEQYF. CDR3 nucleotide sequence: TGTGCCAGCAGCTTAGCGACTAGCGGGGCCACCTCCTACGAGCAGTACTTC.

V is TRBV7-9 and J is TRBJ2-7; no clear D gene. The CDR3 is 16 amino acids. Trimming pared 2 bases from V and 2 bases from J, leaving 16 bases between. Germline V gene lookup returns CDR1 SEHNR and CDR2 FQNEAQ (reference sequence). CDR3 nucleotides: TGTGCCAGCAGCTTAATCTCGCAGGAAATTACCTACGAGCAGTACTTC. It specifies CASSLISQEITYEQYF.

This chain links TRBV7-9 with TRBJ2-2; tentatively, D is TRBD1 or TRBD2 (6 bases each). The CDR3 covers 16 residues. Trimming cost V 8 bases and J 3 bases, with 19 bases left between them. Germline V lookup: CDR1 SEHNR, CDR2 FQNEAQ (reference sequence). CDR3 nucleotides: TGTGCCAGCCGACGGGAGTCAGGGGACGACACCGGGGAGCTGTTTTTT. It translates to CASRRESGDDTGELFF.

CDR3: CSVEDRRVPSRLGQETQYF. The CDR3, as DNA: TGCAGCGTTGAAGATCGAAGGGTACCCAGTCGTCTAGGACAAGAGACCCAGTACTTC. The rearrangement joins TRBV29-1 to TRBJ2-5; the D is unclear. CDR1 is SQVTM and CDR2 is ANQGSEA in the germline V gene. Trimming pared 0 bases from V and 2 bases from J, leaving 25 bases between. The CDR3 is made up of 19 amino acids.

This clonotype was counted ten times or more. The CDR3 nucleotides read TGTGCCAGCAGCCATTACAGGGCTCAGCCCCAGCATTTT. This sequence encodes CASSHYRAQPQHF. The V call is TRBV3-1, the J call TRBJ1-5; tentative D call: TRBD1 (6 bases). Deletions cut 3 bases from V and 6 bases from J, with 9 bases between. Germline V gene sequence: CDR1 LGHDT, CDR2 YNNKEL (reference sequence). This CDR3 region has 13 residues.

This clonotype was found many times. The chain couples TRBV20-1 to TRBJ2-7, with TRBD1 matching over 11 bases. Trimming removed 0 bases from V and 3 bases from J; junction bases left unmatched: 7. Germline V CDR1 and CDR2: DFQATT, SNEGSKA (reference sequence). The CDR3 runs 16 residues. The CDR3 loop reads CSARELGDRGIYEQYF. The CDR3, as DNA: TGCAGTGCTAGAGAACTAGGGGACAGGGGGATCTACGAGCAGTACTTC.

This clonotype was recorded a few times. The V call is TRBV19, the J call TRBJ2-7; D uncertain. The V gene's germline CDR1 is LNHDA and CDR2 SQIVND (reference sequence). With 6 bases removed from V and 1 base from J, the gap between germline ends came to 10 bases. The CDR3 consists of 13 residues. This chain's CDR3 is CASSVQRSYEQYF. The CDR3 DNA is TGTGCCAGTAGCGTACAGAGATCCTACGAGCAGTACTTC.

V is TRBV6-1 and J is TRBJ1-1; 8 nucleotides align to TRBD1. Germline V gene sequence: CDR1 MNHNS, CDR2 SASEGT. J was trimmed by 11 bases and V by 3 bases; bases with no gene match: 8. The CDR3 consists of 13 residues. CDR3 bases: TGTGCCAGCAGTGAGGGGACAGGTCGAGGGGCTTTCTTT. This encodes CASSEGTGRGAFF.

CDR3 DNA: TGCAGTGCTAGTTATGTGGTTGGTTCACCCCTCCACTTT. Protein sequence: CSASYVVGSPLHF. V usage is TRBV20-1 and J usage is TRBJ1-6; D call uncertain. The CDR3 runs to 13 residues. The germline V gene has CDR1 DFQATT and CDR2 SNEGSKA (reference sequence). Trimming took 3 bases from V and 9 from J, leaving 12 bases between them.

The chain links TRBV24-1 to TRBJ2-5; 8 nucleotides align to TRBD2. CDR3 length equals 16 residues. V dropped 12 bases and J dropped 6; count of bases not matched to a gene: 20. Per the germline V gene, CDR1 is KGHDR and CDR2 is SFDVKD. The chain's CDR3 is CAPRGGFRDPPKTQYF. The CDR3 bases are TGTGCCCCACGGGGGGGTTTTCGGGACCCCCCAAAGACCCAGTACTTC.

The V gene is TRBV4-1, the J gene TRBJ2-3, with a tentative D call TRBD2 (5 bases). V shed 4 bases and J shed 1 base, with 18 bases lying between them. This CDR3 has 17 amino acids. Looked up from germline, CDR1 is MGHRA and CDR2 is YSYEKL. The CDR3 DNA sequence: TGCGCCAGCAGCCGCGTCGGACTGCGAAGTCGCACAGATACGCAGTATTTT. Residues: CASSRVGLRSRTDTQYF.

V gene TRBV29-1 combines with J gene TRBJ2-5; a possible D gene is TRBD2 (6 bases). CDR3 size: 19 residues. Per germline, CDR1 SQVTM and CDR2 ANQGSEA. V was trimmed by 3 bases and J by 0 bases, leaving 26 bases between them. CDR3 amino acids: CSVEGEPTSSARYQETQYF. The CDR3 DNA reads TGCAGCGTTGAGGGGGAACCCACTTCTAGCGCCCGGTACCAAGAGACCCAGTACTTC.

The V gene is TRBV3-1, the J gene TRBJ2-5; 9 nucleotides align to TRBD2. Germline V gene data show CDR1 as LGHDT and CDR2 as YNNKEL (reference sequence). J gave up 2 bases and V 0 bases, and 4 bases lay outside the gene matches. The CDR3 is 16 residues long. CDR3 nucleotide sequence: TGTGCCAGCAGCCAAGAGAGTAGCGGGGGACAAGAGACCCAGTACTTC. It is translated as CASSQESSGGQETQYF.

At least ten counts were recorded for this clonotype. The gene calls are TRBV4-3 and TRBJ2-7; 7 bases map to TRBD2. The CDR3 totals 16 residues. Germline V CDR1 and CDR2: LGHNA, YSLEER. With 1 base clipped from V and 2 bases from J, the junction kept 8 bases outside the gene matches. The CDR3 is CASSQGGGTFTYEQYF. Here the CDR3 DNA reads TGCGCCAGCAGCCAAGGGGGGGGGACTTTTACCTACGAGCAGTACTTC.

The chain combines TRBV11-3 with TRBJ2-2; either TRBD1 or TRBD2 may fit D (6 bases each). The CDR3 is 15 residues long. Germline V gene sequence: CDR1 SGHNT, CDR2 YENEEA. Trimming cost V 6 bases and J 7 bases, with 18 bases left between them. CDR3 nucleotide sequence: TGTGCCAGCAGTGAAGGAGGGGGAGAAGGCGGGGAGCTGTTTTTT. Translation gives CASSEGGGEGGELFF. The variable domain in full, completed from reference TRBV11-3 and TRBJ2-2, reads EAGVVQSPRYKIIEKKQPVAFWCNPISGHNTLYWYLQNLGQGPELLIRYENEEAVDDSQLPKDRFSAERLKGVDSTLKIQPAELGDSAVYLCASSEGGGEGGELFFGEGSRLTVL.

This rearrangement joins TRBV29-1 to TRBJ2-1, with 14 positions matching TRBD2. From germline, CDR1 is SQVTM and CDR2 ANQGSEA. V gave up 5 bases and J gave up 6 bases; unmatched junction bases: 12. The CDR3 loop spans 17 amino acids. CDR3 loop: CSVSGTSGGGPLNEQFF. CDR3 in DNA: TGCAGCGTTTCCGGGACTAGCGGGGGTGGGCCCCTCAATGAGCAGTTCTTC.

This clonotype was detected a few times. The CDR3 spells CSFRSSYNSPLHF. DNA of the CDR3: TGCAGCTTTCGGAGCTCCTATAATTCACCCCTCCACTTT. V usage is TRBV20-1 and J usage is TRBJ1-6; D gene ambiguous. The CDR3 spans 13 residues. CDR1 and CDR2 (germline): DFQATT, SNEGSKA (reference sequence).

This clonotype was recorded at least ten times. The V gene is TRBV7-2, the J gene TRBJ2-1, with TRBD2 matching over 8 bases. The CDR3 length is 15 residues. Germline V gives CDR1 SGHTA, CDR2 FQGNSA. V was clipped by 5 bases and J by 8 bases; unmatched bases: 11. The CDR3 region is CASSQTGTRTDEQFF. The CDR3 bases are TGTGCCAGCAGCCAAACGGGGACTAGGACGGATGAGCAGTTCTTC.

The genes are TRBV3-1 and TRBJ2-2; D not resolved. Germline V gene lookup returns CDR1 LGHDT and CDR2 YNNKEL (reference sequence). CDR3 size: 14 residues. The V and J ends lost 6 bases and 6 bases respectively, with 14 bases between them. The CDR3 region has the DNA TGTGCCAGCAGGACTCCTCTTTCGCCCGGGGAGCTGTTTTTT. This encodes CASRTPLSPGELFF.

V and J are TRBV6-6 and TRBJ2-1; D might be TRBD2 (5 bases). Germline V gene sequence: CDR1 MNHNY, CDR2 SVGAGI (reference sequence). V was cut by 0 bases and J by 12 bases, with 9 bases left in between. The CDR3 is 12 residues long. The CDR3 DNA reads TGTGCCAGCAGTTACTCGAGGACTGGGCAGTTCTTC. Its protein product is CASSYSRTGQFF.

The CDR3 sequence: CASSIRDGGGTFF. DNA of the CDR3: TGCGCCAGCAGCATCCGGGACGGAGGGGGAACTTTCTTT. V gene TRBV5-1 combines with J gene TRBJ1-1, with D possibly matching TRBD1 (6 bases). The germline V and J ends were trimmed by 4 bases and 12 bases, with 19 bases remaining between them. There are 13 residues in the CDR3. From germline, CDR1 is SGHRS and CDR2 YFSETQ.

The V gene is TRBV6-5, the J gene TRBJ2-1; the match to TRBD2 covers 8 bases. The J segment lost 9 bases and the V segment lost 5 bases, leaving 9 bases of the junction unmatched. The CDR3 is 14 amino acids. Looked up from germline, CDR1 is MNHEY and CDR2 is SVGAGI. The CDR3 bases are TGTGCCAGCAGTCTCTCCGCGGGGGGAAGTGAGCAGTTCTTC. Its protein is CASSLSAGGSEQFF.

The chain links TRBV6-6 to TRBJ2-7; D tentatively reads TRBD1 or TRBD2 (5 bases each). This CDR3 has 15 amino acids. Trimming stripped 4 bases from V and 0 bases from J, with 13 bases between. CDR1 is MNHNY and CDR2 is SVGAGI in the germline V gene (reference sequence). The CDR3 nucleotides read TGTGCCAGCAGTTCTTCCGGGACCTACTCCTACGAGCAGTACTTC. Its protein product is CASSSSGTYSYEQYF.

This chain uses TRBV7-2 with TRBJ2-1, with 7 bases aligning to TRBD2. CDR1 is SGHTA, CDR2 FQGNSA, per germline. The CDR3 loop spans 15 amino acids. The J segment lost 4 bases and the V segment lost 3 bases, leaving 6 bases of the junction unmatched. The CDR3 DNA sequence: TGTGCCAGCAGCTTTGGGGGGGGTTTTTACAATGAGCAGTTCTTC. This sequence encodes CASSFGGGFYNEQFF.